The 17 T cell receptor beta chains reported below all come from one sample, sequenced in a study of Ad26.COV2.S vaccination and SARS-CoV-2 variants. Sequencing was performed with immunoSEQ multiplex PCR; in TCRdb, only in-frame clones are kept and a portion is missing. The sample has about 320,000 clones, around four fifths seen once; the top ten hold roughly 2%. The treatment here: around 19 received Ad26.COV2.S at low or high dose, single or two shots; a few received placebo; per-sample allocation not given. The samples were gathered on day 63 after the first injection of vaccine or placebo. Sequences were derived from peripheral blood, sampled in a trial of Ad26.COV2.S vaccine versus placebo. The receptors come from a person aged 18 to 65 who received the Ad26.COV2.S COVID-19 vaccine or a placebo.

The genes are TRBV25-1 and TRBJ1-3; tentative D call: TRBD1 (6 bases). Trimming removed 7 bases at V and 0 bases at J, with 13 bases between. In germline, CDR1 is MGHDK, CDR2 SYGVNS. This CDR3 is 15 amino acids long. The CDR3 region is CASNPDSLSGNTIYF. The CDR3 coding sequence is TGTGCCAGCAACCCGGACAGCCTCTCTGGAAACACCATATATTTT.

This clone came up once. The chain uses TRBV6-6 and TRBJ1-2; 7 nucleotides line up with TRBD1. Germline V gives CDR1 MNHNY, CDR2 SVGAGI (reference sequence). CDR3 length: 14 amino acids. V lost 6 bases to trimming and J lost 4 bases; unmatched junction nucleotides: 8. The CDR3 sequence: CASRSQRDSYGYTF. The CDR3 DNA is TGTGCCAGCAGATCCCAGCGGGACAGCTATGGCTACACCTTC.

The J gene is TRBJ2-2, the V gene TRBV5-4, with TRBD2 matching over 9 bases. The ends lost 1 base at V and 3 bases at J; junction bases unmatched: 7. The germline V gene encodes CDR1 SGHNT and CDR2 YYREEE (reference sequence). The CDR3 has 17 amino acids. CDR3 bases: TGTGCCAGCAGCTTGAATCCTAGCGGGGAACACACCGGGGAGCTGTTTTTT. It specifies CASSLNPSGEHTGELFF.

V and J are TRBV11-2 and TRBJ2-4; 8 nucleotides match TRBD2. Per the germline V gene, CDR1 is SGHAT and CDR2 is FQNNGV. With 4 bases clipped from V and 8 bases from J, the junction kept 10 bases outside the gene matches. The CDR3 consists of 15 residues. CDR3 DNA sequence: TGTGCCAGCAGCTCGCCCTCGTCGGGGGGGGACATTCAGTACTTC. Translation gives CASSSPSSGGDIQYF.

This chain links TRBV6-6 with TRBJ2-3, with a tentative D call TRBD1 (6 bases). The germline V gene has CDR1 MNHNY and CDR2 SVGAGI (reference sequence). Trimming took 5 bases from V and 14 from J, leaving 17 bases between them. This CDR3 has 12 residues. DNA for the CDR3: TGTGCCAGCAGTGTCCGGGACATCCCTCCGTATTTT. Its protein is CASSVRDIPPYF.

The chain joins TRBV28 to TRBJ1-3; 11 bases fit TRBD1. The trim removed 1 base at V and 0 bases at J, leaving 11 bases unmatched. The CDR3 is 20 residues long. Germline-derived CDR1 and CDR2 are MDHEN and SYDVKM. CDR3: CASSLFGQGARGSSGNTIYF. CDR3 sequence (DNA): TGTGCCAGCAGTTTATTTGGACAGGGGGCGCGGGGAAGCTCTGGAAACACCATATATTTT.

This clone came up a few times. V is TRBV12-3 or TRBV12-4 and J is TRBJ1-1; D remains unclear. Trimming removed 3 bases at V and 5 bases at J, with 10 bases between. The CDR3 is 13 residues long. The CDR3 loop reads CASSLMGSTEAFF. In nucleotides, the CDR3 is TGTGCCAGCAGTTTGATGGGTAGTACTGAAGCTTTCTTT.

The chain employs TRBV6-5 and TRBJ2-7; D is possibly TRBD2 (5 bases). The germline V gene encodes CDR1 MNHEY and CDR2 SVGAGI. CDR3 length: 13 residues. V lost 10 bases and J lost 5, with 18 bases in between. CDR3 region: CATLDPFGDEQYF. The DNA of the CDR3 is TGTGCCACCCTAGATCCTTTCGGGGACGAGCAGTACTTC.

The CDR3 protein is CASRSVGGVSHGYTF. CDR3 DNA sequence: TGTGCCAGCAGGAGCGTGGGGGGAGTATCACATGGCTACACCTTC. This chain uses TRBV7-9 with TRBJ1-2, with D possibly matching TRBD1 (5 bases). Between the trimmed V and J ends, which lost 6 bases and 6 bases, there was a span of 20 bases. Germline V CDR1 and CDR2: SEHNR, FQNEAQ (reference sequence). The CDR3 extends over 15 amino acids. Full variable domain (missing parts from reference TRBV7-9 and TRBJ1-2): DTGVSQNPRHKITKRGQNVTFRCDPISEHNRLYWYRQTLGQGPEFLTYFQNEAQLEKSRLLSDRFSAERPKGSFSTLEIQRTEQGDSAMYLCASRSVGGVSHGYTFGSGTRLTVV.

This rearrangement joins TRBV5-1 to TRBJ2-2; TRBD1 aligns across 9 bases. V lost 5 bases and J lost 2; bases outside the gene matches: 13. The CDR3 sequence is 18 residues long. Germline V gene lookup returns CDR1 SGHRS and CDR2 YFSETQ. The CDR3: CASSSGTGPDVNTGELFF. In nucleotides, the CDR3 is TGCGCCAGCAGTTCCGGGACAGGGCCGGACGTAAACACCGGGGAGCTGTTTTTT.

The chain couples TRBV4-1 to TRBJ1-2, with 7 bases identical to TRBD1. Germline V gene lookup returns CDR1 MGHRA and CDR2 YSYEKL. The V segment lost 2 bases and the J segment 7 bases; nucleotides outside the gene matches: 7. The CDR3 is made up of 14 amino acids. The CDR3 DNA is TGCGCCAGCAGCCAATTAGGGGGCGCAGGTGGCTACACCTTC. It encodes CASSQLGGAGGYTF.

The chain joins TRBV28 to TRBJ2-7; TRBD1 agrees at 9 bases. V was clipped by 8 bases and J by 5 bases; unmatched bases: 10. CDR1 and CDR2 (germline): MDHEN, SYDVKM. This CDR3 contains 14 residues. CDR3: CASQRQGVRDEQYF. DNA of the CDR3: TGTGCCAGCCAACGACAGGGGGTGAGGGACGAGCAGTACTTC.

The V call is TRBV20-1, the J call TRBJ1-2, with D tentatively TRBD1 (5 bases). The length of the CDR3 is 11 residues. The V end was cut by 1 base, the J end by 6 bases, with 6 bases between. CDR1 and CDR2 (germline): DFQATT, SNEGSKA (reference sequence). The CDR3 DNA follows: TGCAGTGCTAGAGGGGGCCATGGCTACACCTTC. Residues: CSARGGHGYTF.

This clone was picked up one time. This rearrangement joins TRBV3-1 (or the pseudogene TRBV3-2) to TRBJ2-7, with D perhaps matching TRBD2 (6 bases). The germline V gene encodes CDR1 LGHDT and CDR2 YNNKEL (reference sequence). Trimming removed 0 bases from V and 2 bases from J, with 14 bases in between. CDR3 length equals 16 residues. Here the CDR3 reads CASSQDIAEGAYEQYF. DNA of the CDR3: TGTGCCAGCAGCCAAGATATCGCGGAGGGAGCCTACGAGCAGTACTTC.

The chain joins TRBV10-2 to TRBJ1-4; D is perhaps TRBD1 (5 bases). CDR3 length equals 14 residues. Germline V gene sequence: CDR1 WSHSY, CDR2 SAAADI. Between the trimmed V and J ends, which lost 4 bases and 6 bases, there was a span of 12 bases. The CDR3 DNA sequence: TGCGCCAGCAGTGGCACGGGGGGGGATGAAAAACTGTTTTTT. Translation gives CASSGTGGDEKLFF.

DNA for the CDR3: TGTGCCAGCAGTGTTCTAGCGGGGGGAAGCACAGATACGCAGTATTTT. This encodes CASSVLAGGSTDTQYF. V usage is TRBV2 and J usage is TRBJ2-3, with 11 positions matching TRBD2. Germline loops: CDR1 SNHLY, CDR2 FYNNEI. The CDR3 spans 16 residues. The junction had 3 bases not matched to a gene; V was cut back by 4 bases and J by 0 bases.

V and J are TRBV20-1 and TRBJ2-3; D tentatively reads TRBD1 or TRBD2 (5 bases each). V was pared by 3 bases and J by 0 bases, with 13 bases between. Germline assignment: CDR1 DFQATT and CDR2 SNEGSKA (reference sequence). CDR3 length equals 15 residues. The CDR3 loop is CSASWDGASTDTQYF. CDR3 DNA sequence: TGCAGTGCTAGTTGGGACGGTGCTAGCACAGATACGCAGTATTTT.